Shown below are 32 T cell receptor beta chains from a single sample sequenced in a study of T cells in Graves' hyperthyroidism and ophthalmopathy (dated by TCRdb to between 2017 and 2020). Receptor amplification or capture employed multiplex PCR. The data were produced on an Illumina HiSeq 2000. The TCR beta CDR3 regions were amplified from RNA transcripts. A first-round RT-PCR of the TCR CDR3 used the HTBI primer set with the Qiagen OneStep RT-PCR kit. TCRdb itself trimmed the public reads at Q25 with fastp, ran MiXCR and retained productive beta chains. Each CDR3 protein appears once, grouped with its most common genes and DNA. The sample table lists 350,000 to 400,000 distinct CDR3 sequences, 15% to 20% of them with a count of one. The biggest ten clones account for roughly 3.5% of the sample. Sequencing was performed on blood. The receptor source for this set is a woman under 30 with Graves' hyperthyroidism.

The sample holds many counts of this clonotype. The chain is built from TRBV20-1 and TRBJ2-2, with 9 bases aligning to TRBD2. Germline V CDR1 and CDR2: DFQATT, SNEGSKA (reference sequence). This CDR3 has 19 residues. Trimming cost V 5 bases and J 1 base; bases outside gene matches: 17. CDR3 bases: TGCAGTGCTGCCGCACTTGCGGGGGGGTTTGCTGTGAACACCGGGGAGCTGTTTTTT. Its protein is CSAAALAGGFAVNTGELFF.

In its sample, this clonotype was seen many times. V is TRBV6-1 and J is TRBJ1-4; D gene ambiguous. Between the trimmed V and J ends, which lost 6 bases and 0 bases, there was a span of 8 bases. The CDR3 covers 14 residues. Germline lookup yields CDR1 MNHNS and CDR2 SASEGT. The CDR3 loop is CASRPTSTNEKLFF. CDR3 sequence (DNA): TGTGCCAGCAGACCCACGTCAACTAATGAAAAACTGTTTTTT.

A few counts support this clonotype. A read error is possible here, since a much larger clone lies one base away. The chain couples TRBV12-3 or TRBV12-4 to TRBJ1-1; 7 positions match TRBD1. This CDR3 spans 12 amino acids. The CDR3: CASSLTGAEACF. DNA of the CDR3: TGTGCCAGCAGTTTAACAGGGGCTGAAGCTTGCTTT.

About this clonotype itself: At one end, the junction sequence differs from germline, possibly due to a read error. DNA for the CDR3: TGTGCCAGCAGTCCTTGGCTTCCGGGACAGGATGGCTGCACCTTC. Amino acids: CASSPWLPGQDGCTF. The V gene is TRBV6-1, the J gene TRBJ1-2, with TRBD1 matching over 8 bases. Germline CDR1 is MNHNS and CDR2 is SASEGT. The length of the CDR3 is 15 residues.

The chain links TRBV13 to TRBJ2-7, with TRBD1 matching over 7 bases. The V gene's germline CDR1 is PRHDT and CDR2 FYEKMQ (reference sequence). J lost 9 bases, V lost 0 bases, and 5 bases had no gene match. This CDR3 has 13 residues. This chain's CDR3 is CASSLGTGWVQYF. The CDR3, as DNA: TGTGCCAGCAGCTTAGGGACAGGGTGGGTGCAGTACTTC.

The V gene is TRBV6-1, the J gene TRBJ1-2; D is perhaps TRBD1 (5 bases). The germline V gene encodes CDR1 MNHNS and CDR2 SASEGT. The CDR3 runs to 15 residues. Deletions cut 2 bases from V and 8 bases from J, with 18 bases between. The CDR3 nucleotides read TGTGCCAGCAGTGAACAGGGAGGGATAACACTCGGCTACACCTTC. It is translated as CASSEQGGITLGYTF.

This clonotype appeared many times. In DNA, the CDR3 is TGTGCCAGTAGCAATTCCCCCAGGGGAGGGGGCAATCAGCCCCAGCATTTT. Residues: CASSNSPRGGGNQPQHF. This chain connects TRBV19 to TRBJ1-5; TRBD1 is a possible D gene (6 bases). CDR3 length: 17 residues. Germline CDR1 LNHDA, CDR2 SQIVND (reference sequence). V was pared by 6 bases and J by 2 bases, with 20 bases between. The variable domain in full, completed from reference TRBV19 and TRBJ1-5, reads DGGITQSPKYLFRKEGQNVTLSCEQNLNHDAMYWYRQDPGQGLRLIYYSQIVNDFQKGDIAEGYSVSREKKESFPLTVTSAQKNPTAFYLCASSNSPRGGGNQPQHFGDGTRLSIL.

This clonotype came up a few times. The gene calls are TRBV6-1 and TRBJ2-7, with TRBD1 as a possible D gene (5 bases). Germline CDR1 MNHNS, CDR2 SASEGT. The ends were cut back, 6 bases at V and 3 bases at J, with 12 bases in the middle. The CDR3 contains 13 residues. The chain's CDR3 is CASSTDIFYEQYF. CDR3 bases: TGTGCCAGCAGCACGGACATATTCTACGAGCAGTACTTC.

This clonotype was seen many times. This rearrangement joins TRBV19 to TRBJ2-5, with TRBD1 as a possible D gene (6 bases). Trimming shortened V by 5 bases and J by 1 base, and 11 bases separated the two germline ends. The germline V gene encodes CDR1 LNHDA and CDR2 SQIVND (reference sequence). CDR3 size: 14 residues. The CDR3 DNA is TGTGCCAGTAGTTTCCAGGGGCTCCAAGAGACCCAGTACTTC. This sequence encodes CASSFQGLQETQYF.

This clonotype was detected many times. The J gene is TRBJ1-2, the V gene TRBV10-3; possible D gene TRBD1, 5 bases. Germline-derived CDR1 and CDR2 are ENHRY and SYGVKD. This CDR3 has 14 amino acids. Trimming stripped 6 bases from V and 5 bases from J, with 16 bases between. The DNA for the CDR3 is TGTGCCATCAGAGAGGAGGCAGGGTTGTATGGCTACACCTTC. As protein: CAIREEAGLYGYTF.

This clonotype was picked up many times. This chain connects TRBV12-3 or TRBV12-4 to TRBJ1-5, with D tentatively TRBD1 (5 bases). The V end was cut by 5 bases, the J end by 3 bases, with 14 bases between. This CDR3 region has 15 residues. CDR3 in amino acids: CASSGRGVTNQPQHF. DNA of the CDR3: TGTGCCAGCAGTGGCCGAGGGGTAACCAATCAGCCCCAGCATTTT.

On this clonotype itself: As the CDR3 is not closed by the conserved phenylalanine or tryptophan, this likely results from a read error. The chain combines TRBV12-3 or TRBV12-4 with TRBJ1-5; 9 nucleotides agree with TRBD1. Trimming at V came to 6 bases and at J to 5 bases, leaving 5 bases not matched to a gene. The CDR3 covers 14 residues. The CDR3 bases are TGTGCCAGCAGCTTGACAGGGGGGGATCAGCCCCAGCATTTG. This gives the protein CASSLTGGDQPQHL.

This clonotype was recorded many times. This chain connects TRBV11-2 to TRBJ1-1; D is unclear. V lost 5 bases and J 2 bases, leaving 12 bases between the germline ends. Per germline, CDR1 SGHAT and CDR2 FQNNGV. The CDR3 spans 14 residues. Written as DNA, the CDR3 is TGTGCCAGCAGCACGTTTTGGGCCAACACTGAAGCTTTCTTT. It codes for CASSTFWANTEAFF.

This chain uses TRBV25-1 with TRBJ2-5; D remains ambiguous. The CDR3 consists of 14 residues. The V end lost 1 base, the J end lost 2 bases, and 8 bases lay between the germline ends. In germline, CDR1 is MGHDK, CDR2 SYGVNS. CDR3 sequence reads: CASSEFYGQETQYF. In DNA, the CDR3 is TGTGCCAGCAGTGAATTTTACGGGCAAGAGACCCAGTACTTC.

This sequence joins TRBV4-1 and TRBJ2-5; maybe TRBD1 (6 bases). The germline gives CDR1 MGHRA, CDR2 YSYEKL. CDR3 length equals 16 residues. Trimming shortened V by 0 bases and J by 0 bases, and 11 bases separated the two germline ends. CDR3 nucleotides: TGCGCCAGCAGCCAAGAAGGGGGTTCGGACCAAGAGACCCAGTACTTC. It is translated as CASSQEGGSDQETQYF.

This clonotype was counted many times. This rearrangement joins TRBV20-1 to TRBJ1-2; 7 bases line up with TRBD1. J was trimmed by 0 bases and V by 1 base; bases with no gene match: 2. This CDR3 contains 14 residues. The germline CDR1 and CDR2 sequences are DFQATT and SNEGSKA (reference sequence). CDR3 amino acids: CSARGGQPNYGYTF. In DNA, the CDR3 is TGCAGTGCTAGAGGGGGACAGCCTAACTATGGCTACACCTTC.

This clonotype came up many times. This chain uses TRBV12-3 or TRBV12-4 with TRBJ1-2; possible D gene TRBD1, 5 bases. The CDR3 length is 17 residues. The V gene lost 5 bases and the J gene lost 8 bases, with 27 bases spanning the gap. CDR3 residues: CASSLLTFGGDEGGYTF. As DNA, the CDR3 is TGTGCCAGCAGTCTCCTCACCTTCGGGGGGGATGAGGGAGGCTACACCTTC.

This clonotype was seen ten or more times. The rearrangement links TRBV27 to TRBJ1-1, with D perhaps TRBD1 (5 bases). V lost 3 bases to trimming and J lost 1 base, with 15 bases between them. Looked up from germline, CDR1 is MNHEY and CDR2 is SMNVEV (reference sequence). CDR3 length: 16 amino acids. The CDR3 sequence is CASSFLGGPSNTEAFF. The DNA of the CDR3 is TGTGCCAGCAGTTTTCTCGGGGGACCGTCGAACACTGAAGCTTTCTTT.

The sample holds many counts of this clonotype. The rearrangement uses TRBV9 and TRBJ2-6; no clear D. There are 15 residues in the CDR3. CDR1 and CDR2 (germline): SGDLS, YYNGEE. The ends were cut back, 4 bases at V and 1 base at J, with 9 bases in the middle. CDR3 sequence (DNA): TGTGCCAGCAGCCCTCACCAGTCTGGGGCCAACGTCCTGACTTTC. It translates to CASSPHQSGANVLTF.

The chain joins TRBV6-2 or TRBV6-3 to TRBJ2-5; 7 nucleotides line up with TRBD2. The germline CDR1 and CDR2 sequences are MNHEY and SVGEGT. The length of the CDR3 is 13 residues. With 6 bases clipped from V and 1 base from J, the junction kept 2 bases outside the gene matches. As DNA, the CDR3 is TGTGCCAGCAGAGGGACTACCCAAGAGACCCAGTACTTC. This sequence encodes CASRGTTQETQYF.

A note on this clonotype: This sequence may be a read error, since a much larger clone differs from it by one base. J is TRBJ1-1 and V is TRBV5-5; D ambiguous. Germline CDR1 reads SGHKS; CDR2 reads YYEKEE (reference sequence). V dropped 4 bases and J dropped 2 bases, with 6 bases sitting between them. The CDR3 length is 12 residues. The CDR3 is CASSGDNTEAFF. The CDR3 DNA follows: TGTGCCAGCAGCGGTGATAACACTGAAGCTTTCTTT.

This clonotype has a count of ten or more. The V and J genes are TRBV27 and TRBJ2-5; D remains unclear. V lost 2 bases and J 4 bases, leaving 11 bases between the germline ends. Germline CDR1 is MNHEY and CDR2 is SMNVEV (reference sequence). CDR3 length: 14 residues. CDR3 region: CASSLGVVGETQYF. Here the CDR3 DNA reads TGTGCCAGCAGTTTAGGGGTAGTAGGAGAGACCCAGTACTTC.

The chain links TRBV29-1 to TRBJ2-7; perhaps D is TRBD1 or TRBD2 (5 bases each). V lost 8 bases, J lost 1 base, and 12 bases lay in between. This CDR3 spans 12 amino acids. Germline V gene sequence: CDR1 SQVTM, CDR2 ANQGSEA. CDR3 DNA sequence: TGCAGCACCTGGGACGGATCCTACGAGCAGTACTTC. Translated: CSTWDGSYEQYF.

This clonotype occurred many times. The CDR3 reads CAISEGGPNYGYTF. The DNA of the CDR3 is TGTGCCATCAGTGAGGGCGGACCTAACTATGGCTACACCTTC. This chain joins TRBV10-3 and TRBJ1-2, with unresolved D. Trimming pared 2 bases from V and 0 bases from J, leaving 7 bases between. The CDR3 is 14 amino acids. Germline CDR1 is ENHRY and CDR2 is SYGVKD.

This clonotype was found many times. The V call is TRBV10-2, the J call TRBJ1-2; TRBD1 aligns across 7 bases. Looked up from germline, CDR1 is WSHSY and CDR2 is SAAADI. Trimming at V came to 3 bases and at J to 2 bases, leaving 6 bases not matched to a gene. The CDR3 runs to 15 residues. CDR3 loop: CASSEQGSINYGYTF. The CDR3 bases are TGCGCCAGCAGTGAACAGGGGTCCATCAACTATGGCTACACCTTC.

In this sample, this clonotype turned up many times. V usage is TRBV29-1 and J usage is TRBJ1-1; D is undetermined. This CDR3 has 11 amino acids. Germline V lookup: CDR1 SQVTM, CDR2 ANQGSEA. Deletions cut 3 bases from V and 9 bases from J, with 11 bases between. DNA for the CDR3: TGCAGCGTTGAGTCGGCCAGGCAAGCTTTCTTT. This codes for CSVESARQAFF.

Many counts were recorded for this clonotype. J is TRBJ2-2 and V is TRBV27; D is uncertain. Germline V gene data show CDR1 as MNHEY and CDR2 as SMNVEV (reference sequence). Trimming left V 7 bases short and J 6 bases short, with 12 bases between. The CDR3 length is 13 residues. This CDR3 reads CASTFRYAGELFF. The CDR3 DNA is TGTGCCAGCACTTTCCGGTACGCCGGGGAGCTGTTTTTT.

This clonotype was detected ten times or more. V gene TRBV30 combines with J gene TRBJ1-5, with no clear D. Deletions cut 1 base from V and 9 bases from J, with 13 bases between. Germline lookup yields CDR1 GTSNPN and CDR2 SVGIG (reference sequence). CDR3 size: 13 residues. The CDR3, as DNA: TGTGCCTGGAGTGGCACAGCGACGGGGCCCCAGCATTTT. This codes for CAWSGTATGPQHF.

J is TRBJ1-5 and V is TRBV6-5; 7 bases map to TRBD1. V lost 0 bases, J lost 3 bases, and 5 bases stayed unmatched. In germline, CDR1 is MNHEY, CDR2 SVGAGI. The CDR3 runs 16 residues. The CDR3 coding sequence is TGTGCCAGCAGTTACTCGAGCAGGGGGAACAATCAGCCCCAGCATTTT. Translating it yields CASSYSSRGNNQPQHF.

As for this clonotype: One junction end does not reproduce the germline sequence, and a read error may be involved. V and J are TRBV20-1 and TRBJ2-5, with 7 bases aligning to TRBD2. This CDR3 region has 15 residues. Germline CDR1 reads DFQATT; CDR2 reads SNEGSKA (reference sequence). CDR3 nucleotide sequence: TGCAGTGCTAGTACCATCGGGGGGTACCAAAAGACCCAGTACTTC. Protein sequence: CSASTIGGYQKTQYF.

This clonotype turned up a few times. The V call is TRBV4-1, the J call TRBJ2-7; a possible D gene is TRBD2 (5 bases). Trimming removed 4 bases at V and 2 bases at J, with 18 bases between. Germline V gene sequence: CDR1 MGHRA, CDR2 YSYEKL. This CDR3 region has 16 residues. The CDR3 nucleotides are TGCGCCAGCAGCCGGGGTGGTAAGCGGATGACCTACGAGCAGTACTTC. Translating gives CASSRGGKRMTYEQYF.

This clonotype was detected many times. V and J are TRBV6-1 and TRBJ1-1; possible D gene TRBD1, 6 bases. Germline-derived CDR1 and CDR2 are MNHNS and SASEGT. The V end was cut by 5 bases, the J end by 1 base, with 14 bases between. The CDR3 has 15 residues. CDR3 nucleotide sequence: TGTGCCAGCAGTCGCGGCGGGGGCGGGAACACTGAAGCTTTCTTT. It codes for CASSRGGGGNTEAFF.